The sequence of this T cell receptor (beta chain) was determined in a study of blood T cell repertoires in COVID-19. The CDR3 spans 17 residues. TCRdb's table, derived via immunoSEQ multiplex PCR, lists solely in-frame clones and lacks some. The sample shows about 170,000 clones, roughly 86% of them seen only once. This clone was detected once. The chain uses TRBV7-5 and TRBJ1-5; TRBD1 was called by the table and not checked on the DNA. TRBV7-5 is assigned pseudogene status. Source material: peripheral blood. The source of this sequence is a man between 70 and 80 years old with acute or convalescent COVID-19. CDR3 sequence (DNA): TGTGTCAGAAGCTCTAAGGTCCGAGACAGGGTTGTTCAGCCCCAGCATTTT. This sequence encodes CVRSSKVRDRVVQPQHF.